This T cell receptor (beta chain) emerged from a study of blood T cell repertoires in COVID-19. The wider study: Acute-phase and convalescent COVID-19 samples originated in the United States, Italy and Spain. T cells, B-cell-depleted T cells, or PBMCs provided the cDNA or gDNA that served as material.

Deletions cut 10 bases from V and 10 bases from J, with 20 bases between. The length of the CDR3 is 14 residues. The germline V gene has CDR1 MNHEY and CDR2 SVGAGI. Enrolment of Seattle patients took place during active infection, and they were followed longitudinally. Clones were sequenced by immunoSEQ multiplex PCR, and TCRdb holds only the in-frame ones, with some missing. The top ten clones hold roughly 6.3% of a sample with about 250,000 clones, around 88% of them seen once. The chain employs TRBV6-5 and TRBJ1-6; D is perhaps TRBD1 (5 bases). The material sequenced was peripheral blood. This sequence originates from a woman in her thirties with COVID-19, enrolled during active disease. The CDR3 region has the DNA TGTGCCACGGGGGAAAGGGGAGAAATGTCACCCCTCCACTTT. Translated: CATGERGEMSPLHF.